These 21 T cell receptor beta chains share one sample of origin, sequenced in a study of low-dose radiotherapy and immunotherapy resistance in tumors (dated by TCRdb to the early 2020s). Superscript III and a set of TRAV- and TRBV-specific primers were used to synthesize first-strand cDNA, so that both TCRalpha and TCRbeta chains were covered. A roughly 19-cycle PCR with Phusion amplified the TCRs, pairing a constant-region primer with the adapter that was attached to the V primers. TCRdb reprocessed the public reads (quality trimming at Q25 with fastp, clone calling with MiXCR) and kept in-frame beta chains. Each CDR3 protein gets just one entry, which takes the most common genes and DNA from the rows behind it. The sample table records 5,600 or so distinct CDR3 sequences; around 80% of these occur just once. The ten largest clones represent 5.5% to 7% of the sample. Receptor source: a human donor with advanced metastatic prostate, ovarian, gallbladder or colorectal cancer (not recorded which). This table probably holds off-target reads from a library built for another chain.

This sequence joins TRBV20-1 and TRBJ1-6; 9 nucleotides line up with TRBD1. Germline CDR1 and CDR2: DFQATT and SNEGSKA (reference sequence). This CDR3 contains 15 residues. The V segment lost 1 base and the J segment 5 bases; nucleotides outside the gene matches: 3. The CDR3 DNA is TGCAGTGCTAGAGCCGGGACAGGGAATAATTCACCCCTCCACTTT. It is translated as CSARAGTGNNSPLHF.

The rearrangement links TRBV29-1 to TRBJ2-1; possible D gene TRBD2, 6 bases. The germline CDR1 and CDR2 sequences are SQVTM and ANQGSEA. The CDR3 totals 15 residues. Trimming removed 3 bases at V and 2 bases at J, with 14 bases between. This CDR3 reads CSVDGREPPYNEQFF. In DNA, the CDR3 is TGCAGCGTTGATGGTCGGGAGCCTCCCTACAATGAGCAGTTCTTC.

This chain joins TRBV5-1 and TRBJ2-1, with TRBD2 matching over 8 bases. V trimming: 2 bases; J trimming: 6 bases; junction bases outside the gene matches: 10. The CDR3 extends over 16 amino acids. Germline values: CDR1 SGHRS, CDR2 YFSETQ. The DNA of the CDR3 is TGCGCCAGCAGCTTTGCAAGCGGGAGTTTGGGCAATGAGCAGTTCTTC. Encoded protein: CASSFASGSLGNEQFF.

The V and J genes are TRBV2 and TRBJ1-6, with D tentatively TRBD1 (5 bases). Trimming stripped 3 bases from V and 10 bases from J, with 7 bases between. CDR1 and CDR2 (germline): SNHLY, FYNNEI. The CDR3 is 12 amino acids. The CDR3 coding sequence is TGTGCCAGCAGTGAGGGGCTGTCACCCCTCCACTTT. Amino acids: CASSEGLSPLHF.

The CDR3 spells CASRTFNRRTEDNEQFF. The CDR3 DNA follows: TGTGCCAGCAGGACCTTTAATCGGCGAACCGAAGACAATGAGCAGTTCTTC. V is TRBV12-3 or TRBV12-4 and J is TRBJ2-1; D not certain. The CDR3 consists of 17 residues. V was clipped by 6 bases and J by 5 bases, with 23 bases between them.

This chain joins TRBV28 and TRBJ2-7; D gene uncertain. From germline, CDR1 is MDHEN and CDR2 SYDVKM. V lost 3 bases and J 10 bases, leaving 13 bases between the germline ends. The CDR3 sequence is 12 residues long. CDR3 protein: CASSFAGKSQYF. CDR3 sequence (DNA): TGTGCCAGCAGTTTTGCTGGGAAGTCACAGTACTTC. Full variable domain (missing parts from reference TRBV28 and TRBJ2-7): DVKVTQSSRYLVKRTGEKVFLECVQDMDHENMFWYRQDPGLGLRLIYFSYDVKMKEKGDIPEGYSVSREKKERFSLILESASTNQTSMYLCASSFAGKSQYFGPGTRLTVT.

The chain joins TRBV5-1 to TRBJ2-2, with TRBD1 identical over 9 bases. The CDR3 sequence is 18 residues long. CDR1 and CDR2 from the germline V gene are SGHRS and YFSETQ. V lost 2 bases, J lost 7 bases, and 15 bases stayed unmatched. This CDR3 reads CASSFEKTGTGNLGELFF. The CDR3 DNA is TGCGCCAGCAGCTTTGAAAAAACCGGGACAGGGAACCTCGGGGAGCTGTTTTTT. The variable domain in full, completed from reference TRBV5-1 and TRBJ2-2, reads KAGVTQTPRYLIKTRGQQVTLSCSPISGHRSVSWYQQTPGQGLQFLFEYFSETQRNKGNFPGRFSGRQFSNSRSEMNVSTLELGDSALYLCASSFEKTGTGNLGELFFGEGSRLTVL.

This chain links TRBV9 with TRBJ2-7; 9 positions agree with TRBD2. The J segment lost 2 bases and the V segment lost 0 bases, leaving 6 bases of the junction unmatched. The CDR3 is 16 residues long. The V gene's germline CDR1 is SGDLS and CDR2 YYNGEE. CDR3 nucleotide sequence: TGTGCCAGCAGCGTAGGAAGCGGGGGGTTCCCCTACGAGCAGTACTTC. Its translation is CASSVGSGGFPYEQYF.

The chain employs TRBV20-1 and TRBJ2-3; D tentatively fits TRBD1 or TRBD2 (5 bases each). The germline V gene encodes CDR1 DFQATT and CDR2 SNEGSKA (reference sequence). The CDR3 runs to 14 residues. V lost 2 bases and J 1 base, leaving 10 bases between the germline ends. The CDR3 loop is CSARRGPGTDTQYF. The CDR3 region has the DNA TGCAGTGCTAGAAGGGGACCTGGCACAGATACGCAGTATTTT.

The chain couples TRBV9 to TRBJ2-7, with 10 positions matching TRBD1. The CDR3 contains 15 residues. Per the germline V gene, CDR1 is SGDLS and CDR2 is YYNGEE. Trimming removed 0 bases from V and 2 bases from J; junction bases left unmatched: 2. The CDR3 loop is CASSVGGQGAYEQYF. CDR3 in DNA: TGTGCCAGCAGCGTAGGCGGACAGGGGGCCTACGAGCAGTACTTC.

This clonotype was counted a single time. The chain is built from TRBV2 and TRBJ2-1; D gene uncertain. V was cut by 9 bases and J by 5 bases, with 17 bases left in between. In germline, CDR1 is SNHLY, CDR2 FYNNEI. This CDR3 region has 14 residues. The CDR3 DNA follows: TGTGCCAGTACGCAGCAATTGCTAAACAATGAGCAGTTCTTC. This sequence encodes CASTQQLLNNEQFF.

This chain's CDR3 is CASSLGVTGQETQYF. The CDR3, as DNA: TGTGCCAGCAGCTTGGGGGTAACGGGTCAAGAGACCCAGTACTTC. The chain couples TRBV5-5 to TRBJ2-5; the D is unclear. The CDR3 loop spans 15 amino acids. Trimming cost V 0 bases and J 2 bases, with 11 bases left between them. The germline V gene encodes CDR1 SGHKS and CDR2 YYEKEE (reference sequence).

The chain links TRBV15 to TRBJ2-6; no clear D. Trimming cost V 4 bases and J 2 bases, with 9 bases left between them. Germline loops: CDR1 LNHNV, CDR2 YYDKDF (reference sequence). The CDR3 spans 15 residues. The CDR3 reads CATSIKGAGANVLTF. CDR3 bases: TGTGCCACCAGCATAAAGGGCGCTGGGGCCAACGTCCTGACTTTC.

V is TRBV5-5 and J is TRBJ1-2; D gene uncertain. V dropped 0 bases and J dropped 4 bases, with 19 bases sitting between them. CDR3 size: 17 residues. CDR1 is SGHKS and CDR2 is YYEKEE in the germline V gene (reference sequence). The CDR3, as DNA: TGTGCCAGCAGCTTGGTGGGCTGGGCCGCGGAAGGCTATGGCTACACCTTC. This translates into CASSLVGWAAEGYGYTF.

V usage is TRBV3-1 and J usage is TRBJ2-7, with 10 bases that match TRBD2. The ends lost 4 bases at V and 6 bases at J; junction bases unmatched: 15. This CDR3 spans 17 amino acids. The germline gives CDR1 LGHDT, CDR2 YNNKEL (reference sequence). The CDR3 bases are TGTGCCAGCAGCCCTACTGAGAAGAGACTAGCGGGTACCGAGCAGTACTTC. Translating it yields CASSPTEKRLAGTEQYF.

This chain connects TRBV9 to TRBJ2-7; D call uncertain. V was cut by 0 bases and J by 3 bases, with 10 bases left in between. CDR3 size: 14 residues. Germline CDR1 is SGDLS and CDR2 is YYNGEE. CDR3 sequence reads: CASSVADRNYEQYF. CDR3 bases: TGTGCCAGCAGCGTAGCGGACCGAAACTACGAGCAGTACTTC.

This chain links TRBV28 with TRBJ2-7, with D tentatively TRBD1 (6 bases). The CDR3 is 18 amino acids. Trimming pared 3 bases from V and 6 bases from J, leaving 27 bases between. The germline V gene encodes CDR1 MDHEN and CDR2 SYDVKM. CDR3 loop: CASSLFGWGQGHFFEQYF. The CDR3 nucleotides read TGTGCCAGCAGTTTGTTCGGGTGGGGCCAGGGGCATTTCTTCGAGCAGTACTTC.

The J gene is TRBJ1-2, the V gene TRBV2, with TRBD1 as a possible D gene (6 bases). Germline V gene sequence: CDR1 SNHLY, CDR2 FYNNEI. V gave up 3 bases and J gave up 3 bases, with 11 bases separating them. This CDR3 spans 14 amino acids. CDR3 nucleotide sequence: TGTGCCAGCAGTGATATGCAGGGGTACTATGGCTACACCTTC. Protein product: CASSDMQGYYGYTF.

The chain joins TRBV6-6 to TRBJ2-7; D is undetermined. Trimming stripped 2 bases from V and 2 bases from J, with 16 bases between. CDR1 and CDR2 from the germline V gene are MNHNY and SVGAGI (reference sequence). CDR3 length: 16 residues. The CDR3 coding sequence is TGTGCCAGCAGTTACGGGCCGGATCCTATTCCCTACGAGCAGTACTTC. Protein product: CASSYGPDPIPYEQYF.

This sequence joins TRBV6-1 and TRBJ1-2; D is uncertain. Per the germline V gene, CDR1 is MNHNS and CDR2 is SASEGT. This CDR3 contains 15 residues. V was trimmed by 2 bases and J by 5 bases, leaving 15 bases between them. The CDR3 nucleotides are TGTGCCAGCAGTGAAACTGCGGGAGCCCTATATGGCTACACCTTC. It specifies CASSETAGALYGYTF.

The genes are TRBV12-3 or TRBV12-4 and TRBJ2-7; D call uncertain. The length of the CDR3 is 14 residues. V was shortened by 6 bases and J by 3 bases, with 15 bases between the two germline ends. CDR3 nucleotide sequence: TGTGCCAGCAGGCCCCCGGGTCAGATCTACGAGCAGTACTTC. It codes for CASRPPGQIYEQYF.